Below are 24 T cell receptor beta chains sequenced from a single sample in a study of blood T cell repertoires in COVID-19. The data were produced by immunoSEQ multiplex PCR, yet TCRdb's version contains in-frame clones alone and is incomplete. Here the sample spans about 220,000 clones, around 82% being singletons. The sample consisted of PBMCs or T cells enriched from blood (not recorded which). The source of these receptors is a woman aged 50 to 60 who had been exposed to COVID-19.

The CDR3 loop reads CSVGGDREAFF. CDR3 in DNA: TGCAGTGTGGGGGGGGATCGTGAAGCTTTCTTT. The J gene is TRBJ1-1, the V gene TRBV20-1; weak D call: TRBD1 (5 bases). V dropped 7 bases and J dropped 7 bases, with 13 bases sitting between them. This CDR3 has 11 amino acids. CDR1 is DFQATT and CDR2 is SNEGSKA in the germline V gene (reference sequence).

V gene TRBV7-8 combines with J gene TRBJ2-3; 13 positions agree with TRBD2. The V gene end was trimmed by 5 bases and the J gene end by 5 bases; junction bases not matched to a gene: 4. In germline, CDR1 is SGHVS, CDR2 FQNEAQ. The CDR3 is 15 residues long. The CDR3 loop is CASSQTSGGGDTQYF. DNA of the CDR3: TGTGCCAGCAGCCAAACTAGCGGGGGGGGAGATACGCAGTATTTT.

The chain couples TRBV12-5 to TRBJ1-1; D not certain. Per the germline V gene, CDR1 is LGHNT and CDR2 is FRNRAP. Trimming removed 7 bases from V and 1 base from J, with 10 bases in between. The CDR3 contains 13 residues. The CDR3 loop reads CASEERGNTEAFF. As DNA, the CDR3 is TGTGCTAGTGAAGAGCGGGGGAACACTGAAGCTTTCTTT.

The chain employs TRBV11-3 and TRBJ2-1; TRBD2 matches at 14 bases. The V gene's germline CDR1 is SGHNT and CDR2 YENEEA. Trimming removed 3 bases from V and 5 bases from J; junction bases left unmatched: 3. The CDR3 is made up of 16 amino acids. The CDR3 DNA sequence: TGTGCCAGCAGCTTGGGACTAGCGGGGGCCCACAATGAGCAGTTCTTC. The encoded protein is CASSLGLAGAHNEQFF.

The chain has TRBV29-1 and TRBJ1-2; TRBD1 matches 7 bases. This CDR3 comprises 12 residues. Germline V gene lookup returns CDR1 SQVTM and CDR2 ANQGSEA. V was clipped by 5 bases and J by 4 bases; unmatched bases: 4. CDR3 amino acids: CSVLGQFYGYTF. The CDR3 region has the DNA TGCAGCGTTTTGGGACAGTTCTATGGCTACACCTTC.

This chain uses TRBV12-3 or TRBV12-4 with TRBJ1-1; TRBD1 is a possible D gene (5 bases). The CDR3 loop spans 13 amino acids. Deletions cut 6 bases from V and 6 bases from J, with 14 bases between. The CDR3 region has the DNA TGTGCCAGCAGGCAGACCGGGGGATCTGAAGCTTTCTTT. As protein: CASRQTGGSEAFF.

The chain combines TRBV10-1 with TRBJ1-1; D unclear. This CDR3 contains 14 residues. V was shortened by 3 bases and J by 4 bases, with 12 bases between the two germline ends. Per the germline V gene, CDR1 is WNHNN and CDR2 is SYGVQD (reference sequence). This chain's CDR3 is CASSDWGRGTEAFF. CDR3 nucleotides: TGCGCCAGCAGTGATTGGGGTCGGGGCACTGAAGCTTTCTTT.

The chain links TRBV5-1 to TRBJ2-7, with D possibly matching TRBD2 (6 bases). Looked up from germline, CDR1 is SGHRS and CDR2 is YFSETQ. V lost 3 bases, J lost 0 bases, and 10 bases lay in between. The CDR3 loop spans 14 amino acids. CDR3 coding DNA: TGCGCCAGCAGCTCGGGGGTAGGCTCCTACGAGCAGTACTTC. This translates into CASSSGVGSYEQYF.

As DNA, the CDR3 is TGTGCCAGTATGGGGACTGGAGGGGCCGGGGAGCTGTTTTTT. Translated: CASMGTGGAGELFF. V gene TRBV19 combines with J gene TRBJ2-2; D perhaps matches TRBD2 (6 bases). Trimming took off 7 bases at V and 6 bases at J, with 15 bases between the two ends. The germline V gene encodes CDR1 LNHDA and CDR2 SQIVND (reference sequence). The CDR3 length is 14 residues.

The table lists this clone with a count of one. This rearrangement joins TRBV11-2 to TRBJ2-7, with a possible D match to TRBD2 (5 bases). The germline gives CDR1 SGHAT, CDR2 FQNNGV. CDR3 length: 15 residues. Trimming pared 0 bases from V and 4 bases from J, leaving 13 bases between. In DNA form, the CDR3 reads TGTGCCAGCAGCTTAGAGATCGGGGTACAGTACGAGCAGTACTTC. This translates into CASSLEIGVQYEQYF. Full variable domain (missing parts from reference TRBV11-2 and TRBJ2-7): EAGVAQSPRYKIIEKRQSVAFWCNPISGHATLYWYQQILGQGPKLLIQFQNNGVVDDSQLPKDRFSAERLKGVDSTLKIQPAKLEDSAVYLCASSLEIGVQYEQYFGPGTRLTVT.

Only one count was recorded for this clone. The chain carries TRBV12-5 and TRBJ2-6, with a tentative D call TRBD2 (6 bases). Trimming left V 6 bases short and J 2 bases short, with 20 bases between. This CDR3 has 18 amino acids. Germline-derived CDR1 and CDR2 are LGHNT and FRNRAP. The CDR3 nucleotides are TGTGCTAGTGGGGCGGGGACCTCTTGGGGGGCTGGGGCCAACGTCCTGACTTTC. Protein product: CASGAGTSWGAGANVLTF.

The chain has TRBV6-5 and TRBJ2-7, with a weak D call TRBD1 (7 bases). V lost 7 bases, J lost 5 bases, and 12 bases lay in between. The CDR3 loop spans 12 amino acids. Germline V gene sequence: CDR1 MNHEY, CDR2 SVGAGI. In nucleotides, the CDR3 is TGTGCCAGCAAGACAGGGAGGAACGAGCAGTACTTC. It encodes CASKTGRNEQYF.

This chain joins TRBV3-1 (or the pseudogene TRBV3-2) and TRBJ2-3, with 8 bases identical to TRBD2. The CDR3 sequence is 16 residues long. Germline V lookup: CDR1 LGHDT, CDR2 YNNKEL (reference sequence). Trimming took 3 bases from V and 5 from J; bases not matched to a gene: 10. The CDR3 loop reads CASSHSAGAIIDTQYF. Here the CDR3 DNA reads TGTGCCAGCAGCCATTCAGCGGGGGCCATAATAGATACGCAGTATTTT.

The chain combines TRBV10-3 with TRBJ1-1, with no clear D. This CDR3 contains 14 residues. Germline CDR1 ENHRY, CDR2 SYGVKD. CDR3 nucleotides: TGTGCTGCTAACGGGGAAATAGCGGACACTGAAGCTTTCTTT. This codes for CAANGEIADTEAFF.

Concerning this clone itself: This sample also contains other DNA sequences that code for the same CDR3. The V call is TRBV5-4, the J call TRBJ1-2; 7 nucleotides line up with TRBD1. Germline V CDR1 and CDR2: SGHNT, YYREEE (reference sequence). J gave up 5 bases and V 2 bases, and 6 bases lay outside the gene matches. There are 14 residues in the CDR3. This CDR3 is CASSLFGQVYGYTF. DNA of the CDR3: TGTGCCAGCAGCTTATTTGGACAGGTTTATGGCTACACCTTC.

The J gene is TRBJ2-1, the V gene TRBV6-1; possibly TRBD1 for D (6 bases). Trimming left V 4 bases short and J 3 bases short, with 22 bases between. This CDR3 has 18 amino acids. Germline values: CDR1 MNHNS, CDR2 SASEGT. The CDR3 coding sequence is TGTGCCAGCAGTGCCCAATTTGACAGGCCTCCGTTCTACAATGAGCAGTTCTTC. Its protein product is CASSAQFDRPPFYNEQFF.

On this clone itself: Additional DNA sequences in this sample encode the identical CDR3. The genes are TRBV9 and TRBJ1-1; 7 bases agree with TRBD1. Germline trimming cut 0 bases from V and 4 bases from J; bases unmatched to any gene: 3. The CDR3 covers 14 residues. Germline V lookup: CDR1 SGDLS, CDR2 YYNGEE. The CDR3 region has the DNA TGTGCCAGCAGCGTAGCTCCAGGGGGCACTGAAGCTTTCTTT. It yields the protein CASSVAPGGTEAFF.

The chain couples TRBV19 to TRBJ1-1; D gene ambiguous. This CDR3 has 14 residues. V lost 3 bases and J 4 bases, leaving 12 bases between the germline ends. Germline V gives CDR1 LNHDA, CDR2 SQIVND (reference sequence). Here the CDR3 DNA reads TGTGCCAGTAGTATGCGCTCGGTTGGCACTGAAGCTTTCTTT. Protein: CASSMRSVGTEAFF. Together with reference TRBV19 and TRBJ1-1, the CDR3 gives the full variable domain: DGGITQSPKYLFRKEGQNVTLSCEQNLNHDAMYWYRQDPGQGLRLIYYSQIVNDFQKGDIAEGYSVSREKKESFPLTVTSAQKNPTAFYLCASSMRSVGTEAFFGQGTRLTVV.

J is TRBJ2-2 and V is TRBV7-2, with TRBD1 matching over 7 bases. The CDR3 has 17 residues. J lost 4 bases, V lost 1 base, and 9 bases had no gene match. The germline V gene has CDR1 SGHTA and CDR2 FQGNSA. The CDR3 DNA is TGTGCCAGCAGCTTAGGGGCCAGGGGGTCAGTCACCGGGGAGCTGTTTTTT. Translated, it gives CASSLGARGSVTGELFF.

The genes are TRBV10-3 and TRBJ2-5; 7 bases match TRBD1. The CDR3 contains 13 residues. With V trimmed by 6 bases and J by 3 bases, 4 bases remained unmatched. The V gene's germline CDR1 is ENHRY and CDR2 SYGVKD. CDR3 loop: CAISLTGEETQYF. The DNA of the CDR3 is TGTGCCATCAGCTTAACAGGGGAAGAGACCCAGTACTTC.

This clone was seen at least ten times. This rearrangement joins TRBV19 to TRBJ1-2; weak D call: TRBD1 (6 bases). CDR3 size: 13 residues. CDR1 LNHDA and CDR2 SQIVND come from the germline V gene (reference sequence). V was pared by 7 bases and J by 4 bases, with 13 bases between. The CDR3 is CASTPTGPYGYTF. In nucleotides, the CDR3 is TGTGCCAGTACCCCGACAGGTCCCTATGGCTACACCTTC.

V is TRBV7-2 and J is TRBJ2-2, with D possibly TRBD2 on 7 matching bases. The CDR3 covers 15 residues. Trimming took off 6 bases at V and 5 bases at J, with 16 bases between the two ends. Germline loops: CDR1 SGHTA, CDR2 FQGNSA. Written as DNA, the CDR3 is TGTGCCAGCAGTAGAGGCGGGGGCCCTACCGGGGAGCTGTTTTTT. Translating it yields CASSRGGGPTGELFF.

CDR3 in amino acids: CASSQDGGGNQPQHF. As DNA, the CDR3 is TGCGCCAGCAGCCAAGATGGTGGAGGGAATCAGCCCCAGCATTTT. The chain employs TRBV4-3 and TRBJ1-5; D unclear. CDR1 LGHNA and CDR2 YSLEER come from the germline V gene. CDR3 size: 15 residues. V lost 0 bases and J 4 bases, leaving 10 bases between the germline ends.

The chain carries TRBV6-5 and TRBJ1-2; D not certain. Trimming left V 2 bases short and J 4 bases short, with 8 bases between. The CDR3 length is 13 residues. The V gene's germline CDR1 is MNHEY and CDR2 SVGAGI. As DNA, the CDR3 is TGTGCCAGCAGTTACGGGGAGACCTATGGCTACACCTTC. Translation: CASSYGETYGYTF.